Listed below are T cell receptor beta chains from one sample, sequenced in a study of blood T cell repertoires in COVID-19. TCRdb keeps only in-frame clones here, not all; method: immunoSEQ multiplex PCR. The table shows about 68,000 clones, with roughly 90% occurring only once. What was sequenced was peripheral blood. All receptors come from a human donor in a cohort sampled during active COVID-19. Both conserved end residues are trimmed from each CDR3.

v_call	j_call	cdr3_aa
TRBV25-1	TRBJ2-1	ASSGAGGPNEQF
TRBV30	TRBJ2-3	AWSELAGASTDTQY
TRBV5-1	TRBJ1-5	ASSLAGAPHQPQH
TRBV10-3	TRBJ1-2	AINLQGNYGYT
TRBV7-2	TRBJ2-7	ASGLRRQYEQY
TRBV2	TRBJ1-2	ASRPAGVRGYT
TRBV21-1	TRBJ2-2	ASEDRRLFTGELF
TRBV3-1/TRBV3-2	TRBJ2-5	ASSGGPQETQY
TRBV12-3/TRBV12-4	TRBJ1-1	ASSVTGGTEAF
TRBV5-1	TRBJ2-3	ASSDLATRADTQY